These T cell receptor beta chains were read from a single sample in a study of T-cell memory formation after mild COVID-19. MiXCR, run by TCRdb on the 5' RACE reads, gives a single entry per CDR3 protein. Here the sample spans 280,000 or so distinct CDR3 sequences, 18% being singletons. The material sequenced was PBMCs or a T cell subset sorted from them (not recorded which). These receptor sequences come from a man aged 18 to 35 who had mild COVID-19 (a few samples of this study predate the infection). Cell type and time point are not known. Both conserved end residues are part of each CDR3. Some rows mark clone size as missing; the rest say once, few, many or name a class of expanded clone.

v_gene	j_gene	abundance	CDR3aa
TRBV7-9	TRBJ2-2	few	CASSHQRGTNTGELFF
TRBV20-1	TRBJ1-5	.	CSARGGAGLGNQPQHF
TRBV7-2	TRBJ2-7	few	CASSLVASGSYEQYF
TRBV7-2	TRBJ2-5	many	CASSLSTTETQYF
TRBV6-2/TRBV6-3	TRBJ2-2	.	CASRTGIGFGELFF
TRBV3-1	TRBJ1-3	few	CASSLSGSGNTIYF
TRBV6-2/TRBV6-3	TRBJ2-1	few	CASSYSPAGVLSYNEQFF
TRBV6-5	TRBJ1-1	few	CASSEQGARAEAFF
TRBV4-3	TRBJ1-2	few	CASSQAVDWEANYGYTF
TRBV12-3/TRBV12-4	TRBJ1-2	few	CASSPLRGYGYTF
TRBV5-1	TRBJ2-1	.	CASSLARTGGTYNEQFF
TRBV7-2	TRBJ2-6	few	CASSIWNSGANVLTF
TRBV4-3	TRBJ2-2	few	CASSQDFRGSGTGELFF
TRBV6-5	TRBJ2-5	.	CASRTEETQYF
TRBV4-3	TRBJ2-6	.	CASSLSRMAGANVLTF
TRBV24-1	TRBJ1-5	few	CATSDSRPGNQPQHF
TRBV29-1	TRBJ1-1	few	CSVSRMGTEAFF
TRBV6-6	TRBJ1-4	.	CAGRAGDEKLFF
TRBV18	TRBJ1-5	few	CASSQRGPRVTHSNQPQHF
TRBV6-6	TRBJ1-1	few	CASSYGTF
TRBV2	TRBJ2-3	.	CASSDGTDTDTQYF
TRBV20-1	TRBJ2-5	.	CSARDRAGEGETQYF
TRBV6-2/TRBV6-3	TRBJ2-3	few	CASTTGTPSISDTQYF
TRBV5-1	TRBJ2-1	few	CASSFQSLSLAGGPGEQFF
TRBV2	TRBJ1-5	.	CASSVGHRQPQHF
TRBV18	TRBJ1-5	.	CASSTGTGSNQPQHF
TRBV4-1	TRBJ1-2	.	CASSPGPLGGYTF
TRBV7-8	TRBJ1-4	.	CASSLRGVNEKLFF
TRBV5-6	TRBJ2-1	.	CASSWEKGSPYNEQFF
TRBV3-2	TRBJ1-6	few	CASSQGPGRYNSPLHF
TRBV5-1	TRBJ2-5	.	CASSLAGGKETQYF
TRBV2	TRBJ2-5	.	CASTEGVWKETQYF